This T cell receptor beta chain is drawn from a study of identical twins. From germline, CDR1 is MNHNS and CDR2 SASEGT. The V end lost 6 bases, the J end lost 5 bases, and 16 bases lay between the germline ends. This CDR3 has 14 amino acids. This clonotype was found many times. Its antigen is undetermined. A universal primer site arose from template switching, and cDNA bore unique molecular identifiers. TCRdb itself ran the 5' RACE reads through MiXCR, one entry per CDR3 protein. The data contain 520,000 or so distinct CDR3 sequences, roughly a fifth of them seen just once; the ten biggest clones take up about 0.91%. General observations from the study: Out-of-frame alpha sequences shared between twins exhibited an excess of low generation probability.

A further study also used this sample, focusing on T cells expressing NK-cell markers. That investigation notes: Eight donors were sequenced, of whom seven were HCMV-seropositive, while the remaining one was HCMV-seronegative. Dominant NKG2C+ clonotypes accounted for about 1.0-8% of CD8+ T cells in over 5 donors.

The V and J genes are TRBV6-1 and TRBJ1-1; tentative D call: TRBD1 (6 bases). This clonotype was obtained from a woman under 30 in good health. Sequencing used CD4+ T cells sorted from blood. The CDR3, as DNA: TGTGCCAGCAGCTCCGCCCAAGGGGGGACTGAAGCTTTCTTT. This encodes CASSSAQGGTEAFF.